The sequence of this TCR beta chain was determined in a study of response to subunit inactivated influenza vaccine. Study-wide results and caveats: The authors suggested that few new T cells are recruited per seasonal influenza vaccination.

A single record per CDR3 protein comes from TCRdb applying MiXCR to the RT-PCR reads. The sample has some 800,000 distinct CDR3 sequences, around 20% seen once. The CDR3 is 13 residues long. V gave up 6 bases and J gave up 5 bases; unmatched junction bases: 6. This clonotype showed up just a few times. Its antigen is currently unknown. V usage is TRBV12-3 or TRBV12-4 and J usage is TRBJ2-5; TRBD1 matches 7 bases. Sequenced here: PBMCs from blood, sampled around 5 days after vaccination. This sequence was found in a man in his fifties or sixties who received an inactivated influenza vaccine. This chain's CDR3 is CASRRQGRETQYF. The CDR3 DNA is TGTGCCAGCAGGCGACAGGGTCGTGAGACCCAGTACTTC.